Sequencing of this TCR beta chain was carried out in a study of early T cells in non-severe SARS-CoV-2 infection. Across the whole study: Sequencing targeted bulk RNA from unsorted whole blood, leaving chains unpaired.

The CDR3 runs 18 residues. The V segment lost 1 base and the J segment 2 bases; nucleotides outside the gene matches: 11. The germline V gene has CDR1 SGHVS and CDR2 FNYEAQ. TCRdb re-derived calls from the 5' RACE reads in MiXCR, one entry per CDR3 protein. The data show 65,000 to 70,000 distinct CDR3 sequences, 9% to 15% seen once. Ten or more counts support this clonotype. V is TRBV7-6 and J is TRBJ2-7, with 10 bases lining up with TRBD2. The TCR originated in an adult who was a healthcare worker with PCR-confirmed SARS-CoV-2 infection or an uninfected control (not recorded which). The sequencing input was whole blood. The CDR3 here is CASSLELAGGPNAYEQYF. In nucleotides, the CDR3 is TGTGCCAGCAGCTTAGAATTAGCGGGGGGACCAAACGCCTACGAGCAGTACTTC. The full variable domain, completed using reference TRBV7-6 and TRBJ2-7, is GAGVSQSPRYKVTKRGQDVALRCDPISGHVSLYWYRQALGQGPEFLTYFNYEAQQDKSGLPNDRFSAERPEGSISTLTIQRTEQRDSAMYRCASSLELAGGPNAYEQYFGPGTRLTVT.